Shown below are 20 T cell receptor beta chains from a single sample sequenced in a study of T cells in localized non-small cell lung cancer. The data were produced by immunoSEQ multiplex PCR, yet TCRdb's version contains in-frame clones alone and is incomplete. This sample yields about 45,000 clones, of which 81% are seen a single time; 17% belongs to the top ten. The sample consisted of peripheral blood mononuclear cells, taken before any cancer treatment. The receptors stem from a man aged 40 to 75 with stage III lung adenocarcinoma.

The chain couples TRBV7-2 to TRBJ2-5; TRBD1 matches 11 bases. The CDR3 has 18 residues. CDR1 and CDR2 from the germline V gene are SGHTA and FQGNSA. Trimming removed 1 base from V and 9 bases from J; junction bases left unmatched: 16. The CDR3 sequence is CASSLGIPGTGGEWAQYF. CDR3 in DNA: TGTGCCAGCAGCTTAGGGATCCCCGGGACAGGGGGGGAATGGGCCCAGTACTTC.

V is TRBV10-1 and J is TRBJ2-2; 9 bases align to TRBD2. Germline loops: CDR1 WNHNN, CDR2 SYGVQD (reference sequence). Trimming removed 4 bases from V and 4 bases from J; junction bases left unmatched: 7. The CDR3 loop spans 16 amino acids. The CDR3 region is CASSGASGATTGELFF. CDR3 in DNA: TGCGCCAGCAGTGGGGCTAGCGGGGCTACCACCGGGGAGCTGTTTTTT.

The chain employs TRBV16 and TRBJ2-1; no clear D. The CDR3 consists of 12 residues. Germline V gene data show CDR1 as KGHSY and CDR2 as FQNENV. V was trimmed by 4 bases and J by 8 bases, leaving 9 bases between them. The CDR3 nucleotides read TGTGCCAGCAGCCCACTTGGGCATGAGCAGTTCTTC. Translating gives CASSPLGHEQFF.

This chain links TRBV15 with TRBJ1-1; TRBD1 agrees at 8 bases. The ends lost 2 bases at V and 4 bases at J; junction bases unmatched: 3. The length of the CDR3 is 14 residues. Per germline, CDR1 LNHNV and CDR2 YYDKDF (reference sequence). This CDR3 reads CATSRQTGGTEAFF. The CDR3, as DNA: TGTGCCACCAGCAGACAAACAGGGGGCACTGAAGCTTTCTTT.

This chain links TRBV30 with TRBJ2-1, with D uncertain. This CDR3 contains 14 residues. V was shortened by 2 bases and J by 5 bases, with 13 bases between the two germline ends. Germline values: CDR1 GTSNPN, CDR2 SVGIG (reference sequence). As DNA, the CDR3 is TGTGCCTGGAGTAAGGGATTGCCTCACAATGAGCAGTTCTTC. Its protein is CAWSKGLPHNEQFF.

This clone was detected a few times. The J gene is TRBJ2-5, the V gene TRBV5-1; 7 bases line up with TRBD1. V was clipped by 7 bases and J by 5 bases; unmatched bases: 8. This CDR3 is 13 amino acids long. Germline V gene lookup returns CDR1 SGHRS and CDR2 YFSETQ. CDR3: CASAMDRPETQYF. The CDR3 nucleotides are TGCGCCAGCGCAATGGACAGGCCGGAGACCCAGTACTTC.

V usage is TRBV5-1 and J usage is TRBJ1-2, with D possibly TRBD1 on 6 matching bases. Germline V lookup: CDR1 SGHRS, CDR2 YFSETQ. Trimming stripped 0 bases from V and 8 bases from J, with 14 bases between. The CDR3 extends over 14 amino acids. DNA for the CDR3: TGCGCCAGCAGCTTGGGGGGGGCGCGGGACGGCTACACCTTC. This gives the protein CASSLGGARDGYTF.

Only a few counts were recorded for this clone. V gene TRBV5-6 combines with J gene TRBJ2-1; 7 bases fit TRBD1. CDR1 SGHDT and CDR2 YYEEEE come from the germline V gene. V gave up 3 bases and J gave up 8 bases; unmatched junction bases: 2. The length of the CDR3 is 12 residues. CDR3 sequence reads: CASSYDRDEQFF. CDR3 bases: TGTGCCAGCAGCTACGACAGGGATGAGCAGTTCTTC.

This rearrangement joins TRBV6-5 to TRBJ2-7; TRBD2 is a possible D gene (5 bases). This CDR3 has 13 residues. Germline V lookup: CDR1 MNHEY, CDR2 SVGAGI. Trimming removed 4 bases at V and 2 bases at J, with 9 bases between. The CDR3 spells CASSSPGTYEQYF. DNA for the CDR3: TGTGCCAGCAGTTCTCCGGGAACCTACGAGCAGTACTTC.

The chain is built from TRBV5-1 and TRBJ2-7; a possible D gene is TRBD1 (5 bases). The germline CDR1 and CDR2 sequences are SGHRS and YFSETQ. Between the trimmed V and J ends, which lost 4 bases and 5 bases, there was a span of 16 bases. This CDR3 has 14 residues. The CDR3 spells CASSPGAVADEQYF. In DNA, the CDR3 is TGCGCCAGCAGCCCTGGGGCCGTTGCCGACGAGCAGTACTTC.

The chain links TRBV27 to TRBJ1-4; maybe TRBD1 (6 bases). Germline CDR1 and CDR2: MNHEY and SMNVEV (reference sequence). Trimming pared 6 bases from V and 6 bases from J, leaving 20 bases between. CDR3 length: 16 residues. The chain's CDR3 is CASSYPRGGAHEKLFF. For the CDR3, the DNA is TGTGCCAGCAGCTACCCGAGGGGGGGGGCTCATGAAAAACTGTTTTTT.

The CDR3 region is CASSVGQDLTELFF. The CDR3 DNA follows: TGTGCCAGCTCCGTCGGACAGGACCTAACGGAGCTGTTTTTT. The chain has TRBV18 and TRBJ2-2, with 7 bases lining up with TRBD1. This CDR3 comprises 14 residues. CDR1 is KGHSH and CDR2 is LQKENI in the germline V gene. J gave up 10 bases and V 6 bases, and 11 bases lay outside the gene matches.

CDR3 bases: TGTGCCAGCAGTAACCCGACAGGGGGTAATGAAAAACTGTTTTTT. Translation gives CASSNPTGGNEKLFF. This chain links TRBV25-1 with TRBJ1-4; TRBD1 agrees at 9 bases. This CDR3 comprises 15 residues. The V gene end was trimmed by 5 bases and the J gene end by 4 bases; junction bases not matched to a gene: 5. Germline V CDR1 and CDR2: MGHDK, SYGVNS.

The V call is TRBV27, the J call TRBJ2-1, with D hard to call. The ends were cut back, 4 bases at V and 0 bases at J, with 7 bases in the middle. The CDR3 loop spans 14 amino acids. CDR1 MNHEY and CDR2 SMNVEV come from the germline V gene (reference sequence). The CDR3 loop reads CASSSGISYNEQFF. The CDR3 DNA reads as TGTGCCAGCAGTTCCGGAATCTCCTACAATGAGCAGTTCTTC.

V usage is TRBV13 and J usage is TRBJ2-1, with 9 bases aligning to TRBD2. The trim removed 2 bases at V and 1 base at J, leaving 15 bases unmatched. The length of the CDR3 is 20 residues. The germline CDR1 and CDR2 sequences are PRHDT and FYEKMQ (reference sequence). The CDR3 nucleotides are TGTGCCAGCAGCTTATCTTACTGGGGGGCTAGCGGGATTTCCTACAATGAGCAGTTCTTC. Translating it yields CASSLSYWGASGISYNEQFF.

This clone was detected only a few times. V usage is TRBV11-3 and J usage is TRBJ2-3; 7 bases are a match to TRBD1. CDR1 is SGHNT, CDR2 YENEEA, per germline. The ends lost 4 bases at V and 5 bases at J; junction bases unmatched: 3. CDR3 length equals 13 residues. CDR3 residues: CASSSNRGDTQYF. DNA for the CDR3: TGTGCCAGCAGCTCGAACAGGGGAGATACGCAGTATTTT. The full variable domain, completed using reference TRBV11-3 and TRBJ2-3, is EAGVVQSPRYKIIEKKQPVAFWCNPISGHNTLYWYLQNLGQGPELLIRYENEEAVDDSQLPKDRFSAERLKGVDSTLKIQPAELGDSAVYLCASSSNRGDTQYFGPGTRLTVL.

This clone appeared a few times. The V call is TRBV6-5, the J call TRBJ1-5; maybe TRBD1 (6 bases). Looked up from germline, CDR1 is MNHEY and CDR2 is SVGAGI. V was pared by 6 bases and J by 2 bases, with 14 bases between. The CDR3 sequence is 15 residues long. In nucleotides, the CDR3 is TGTGCCAGCAGCCAAATGGCAGGGGGCAATCAGCCCCAGCATTTT. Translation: CASSQMAGGNQPQHF.

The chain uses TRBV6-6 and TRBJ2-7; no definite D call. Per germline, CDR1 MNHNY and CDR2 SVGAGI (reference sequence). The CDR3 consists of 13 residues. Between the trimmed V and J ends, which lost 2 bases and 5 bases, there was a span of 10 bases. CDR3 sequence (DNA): TGTGCCAGCAGTTACCTTCGCGGAAACGAGCAGTACTTC. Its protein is CASSYLRGNEQYF.

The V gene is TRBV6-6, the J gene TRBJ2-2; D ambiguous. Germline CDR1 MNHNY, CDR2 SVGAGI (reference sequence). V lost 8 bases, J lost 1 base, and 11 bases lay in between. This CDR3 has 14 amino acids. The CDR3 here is CASGLTENTGELFF. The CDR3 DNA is TGTGCCAGCGGGCTGACGGAGAACACCGGGGAGCTGTTTTTT.

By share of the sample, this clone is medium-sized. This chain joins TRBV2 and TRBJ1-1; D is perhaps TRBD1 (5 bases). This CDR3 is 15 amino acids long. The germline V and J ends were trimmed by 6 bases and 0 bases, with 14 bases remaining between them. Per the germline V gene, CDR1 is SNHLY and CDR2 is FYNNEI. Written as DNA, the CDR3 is TGTGCCAGCAGCGGGGCCCCGAACATGAACACTGAAGCTTTCTTT. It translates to CASSGAPNMNTEAFF.